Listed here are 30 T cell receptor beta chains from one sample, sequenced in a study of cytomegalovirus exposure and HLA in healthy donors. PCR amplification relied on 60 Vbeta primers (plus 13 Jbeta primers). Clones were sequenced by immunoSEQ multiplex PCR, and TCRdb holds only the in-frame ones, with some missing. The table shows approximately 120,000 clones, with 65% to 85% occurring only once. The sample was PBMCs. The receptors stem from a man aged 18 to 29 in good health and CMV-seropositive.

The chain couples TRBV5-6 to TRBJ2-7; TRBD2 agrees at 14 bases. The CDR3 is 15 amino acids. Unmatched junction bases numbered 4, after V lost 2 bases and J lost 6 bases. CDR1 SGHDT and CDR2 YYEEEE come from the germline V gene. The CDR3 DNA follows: TGTGCCAGCAGCTTTAGACTAGCGGGGGGGCGCGAGCAGTACTTC. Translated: CASSFRLAGGREQYF.

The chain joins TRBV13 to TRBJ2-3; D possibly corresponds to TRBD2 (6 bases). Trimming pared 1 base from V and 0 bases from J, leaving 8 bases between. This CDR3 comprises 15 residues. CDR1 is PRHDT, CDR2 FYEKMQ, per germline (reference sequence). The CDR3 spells CASSLVGGSTDTQYF. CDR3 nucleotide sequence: TGTGCCAGCAGCTTAGTTGGGGGGAGCACAGATACGCAGTATTTT.

The DNA for the CDR3 is TGTGCCAGTAGCTTGAGCAATCAGCCCCAGCATTTT. Translated: CASSLSNQPQHF. The chain uses TRBV19 and TRBJ1-5; D gene uncertain. Germline CDR1 is LNHDA and CDR2 is SQIVND (reference sequence). The length of the CDR3 is 12 residues. With 6 bases removed from V and 1 base from J, the gap between germline ends came to 4 bases. The entire variable domain, with the rest obtained from reference TRBV19 and TRBJ1-5, is as follows: DGGITQSPKYLFRKEGQNVTLSCEQNLNHDAMYWYRQDPGQGLRLIYYSQIVNDFQKGDIAEGYSVSREKKESFPLTVTSAQKNPTAFYLCASSLSNQPQHFGDGTRLSIL.

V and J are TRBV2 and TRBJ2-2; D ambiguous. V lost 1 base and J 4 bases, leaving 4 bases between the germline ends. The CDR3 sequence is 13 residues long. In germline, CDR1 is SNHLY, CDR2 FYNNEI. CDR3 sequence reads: CASSEGRTGELFF. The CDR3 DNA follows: TGTGCCAGCAGTGAAGGTCGCACCGGGGAGCTGTTTTTT.

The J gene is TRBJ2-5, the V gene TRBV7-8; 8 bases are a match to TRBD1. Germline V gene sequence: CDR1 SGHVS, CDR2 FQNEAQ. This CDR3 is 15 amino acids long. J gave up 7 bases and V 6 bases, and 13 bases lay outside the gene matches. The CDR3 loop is CASREGRGLGVTQYF. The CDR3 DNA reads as TGTGCCAGCAGGGAGGGCAGGGGGCTGGGGGTGACCCAGTACTTC.

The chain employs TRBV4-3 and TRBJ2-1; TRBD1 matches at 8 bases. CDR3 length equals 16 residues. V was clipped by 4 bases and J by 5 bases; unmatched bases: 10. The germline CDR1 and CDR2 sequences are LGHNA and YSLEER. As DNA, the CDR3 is TGCGCCAGCAGCCCGGGGCTCCAGGGGGCCCACAATGAGCAGTTCTTC. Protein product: CASSPGLQGAHNEQFF.

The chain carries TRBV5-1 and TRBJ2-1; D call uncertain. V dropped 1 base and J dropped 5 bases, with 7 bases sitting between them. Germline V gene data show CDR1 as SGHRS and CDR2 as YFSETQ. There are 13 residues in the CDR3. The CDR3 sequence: CASSLLRNNEQFF. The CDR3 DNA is TGCGCCAGCAGCTTGCTTAGAAACAATGAGCAGTTCTTC.

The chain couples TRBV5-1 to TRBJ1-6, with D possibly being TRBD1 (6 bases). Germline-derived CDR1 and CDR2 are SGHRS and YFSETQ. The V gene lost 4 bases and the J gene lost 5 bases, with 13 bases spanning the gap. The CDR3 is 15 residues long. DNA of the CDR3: TGCGCCAGCAGCAGGGAGGGACAAGATAATTCACCCCTCCACTTT. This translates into CASSREGQDNSPLHF.

CDR3 sequence reads: CASSFPGTNTEAFF. The CDR3 DNA is TGCGCCAGCAGCTTCCCGGGAACTAACACTGAAGCTTTCTTT. This chain uses TRBV5-1 with TRBJ1-1; D is undetermined. Trimming left V 2 bases short and J 2 bases short, with 10 bases between. The CDR3 length is 14 residues. Per the germline V gene, CDR1 is SGHRS and CDR2 is YFSETQ.

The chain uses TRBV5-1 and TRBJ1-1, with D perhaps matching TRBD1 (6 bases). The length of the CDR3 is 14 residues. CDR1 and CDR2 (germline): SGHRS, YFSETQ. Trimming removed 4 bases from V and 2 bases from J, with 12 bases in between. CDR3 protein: CASSAWTANTEAFF. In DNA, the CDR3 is TGCGCCAGCAGCGCATGGACAGCTAACACTGAAGCTTTCTTT.

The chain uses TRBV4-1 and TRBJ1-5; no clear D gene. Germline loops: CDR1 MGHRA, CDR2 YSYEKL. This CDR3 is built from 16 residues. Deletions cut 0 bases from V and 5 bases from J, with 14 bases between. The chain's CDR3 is CASSQEAGMEHQPQHF. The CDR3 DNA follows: TGCGCCAGCAGCCAAGAGGCCGGAATGGAGCATCAGCCCCAGCATTTT.

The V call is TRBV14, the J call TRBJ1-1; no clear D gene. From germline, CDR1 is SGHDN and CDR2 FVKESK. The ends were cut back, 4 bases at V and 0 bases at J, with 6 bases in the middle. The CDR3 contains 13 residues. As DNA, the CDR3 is TGTGCCAGCAGCCTTAACTTGAACACTGAAGCTTTCTTT. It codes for CASSLNLNTEAFF.

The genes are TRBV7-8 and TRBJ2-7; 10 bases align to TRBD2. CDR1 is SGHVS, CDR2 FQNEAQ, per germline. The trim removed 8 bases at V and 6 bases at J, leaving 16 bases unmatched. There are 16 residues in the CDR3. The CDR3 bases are TGTGCCAGCGGAGGGGGGGTAGCGGGAGGTTTGGTCGAGCAGTACTTC. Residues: CASGGGVAGGLVEQYF.

In DNA form, the CDR3 reads TGTGCCTGGACCCCACCTTGGCCAGGAGAGACCCAGTACTTC. Amino acids: CAWTPPWPGETQYF. The chain joins TRBV30 to TRBJ2-5; no clear D. V was clipped by 4 bases and J by 4 bases, with 16 bases between them. CDR1 and CDR2 from the germline V gene are GTSNPN and SVGIG (reference sequence). The CDR3 totals 14 residues.

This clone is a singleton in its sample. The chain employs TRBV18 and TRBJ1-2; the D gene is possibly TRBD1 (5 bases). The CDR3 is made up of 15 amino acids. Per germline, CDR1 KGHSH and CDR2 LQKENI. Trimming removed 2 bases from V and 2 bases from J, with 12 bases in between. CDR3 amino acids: CASSPAAGANYGYTF. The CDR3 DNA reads TGTGCCAGCTCACCAGCTGCTGGGGCCAACTATGGCTACACCTTC.

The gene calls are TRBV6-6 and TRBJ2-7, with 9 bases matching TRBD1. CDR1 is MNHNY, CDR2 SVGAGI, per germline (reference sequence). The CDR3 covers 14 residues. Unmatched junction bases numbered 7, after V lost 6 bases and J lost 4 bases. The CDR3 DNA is TGTGCCAGCAGGGATCCCGGGACAGGGTACGAGCAGTACTTC. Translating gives CASRDPGTGYEQYF.

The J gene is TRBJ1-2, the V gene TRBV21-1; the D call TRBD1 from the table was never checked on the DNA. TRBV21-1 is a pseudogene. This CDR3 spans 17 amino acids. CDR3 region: CASSKVLALKGYYGYTF. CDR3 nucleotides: TGTGCCAGCAGCAAAGTATTGGCCTTAAAGGGGTACTATGGCTACACCTTC.

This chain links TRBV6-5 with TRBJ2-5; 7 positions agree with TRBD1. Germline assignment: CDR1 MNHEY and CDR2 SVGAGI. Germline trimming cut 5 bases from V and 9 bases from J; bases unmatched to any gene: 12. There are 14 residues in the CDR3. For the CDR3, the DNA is TGTGCCAGCAGTCGGGACAGCCAACCCTCTGCCCAGTACTTC. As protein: CASSRDSQPSAQYF.

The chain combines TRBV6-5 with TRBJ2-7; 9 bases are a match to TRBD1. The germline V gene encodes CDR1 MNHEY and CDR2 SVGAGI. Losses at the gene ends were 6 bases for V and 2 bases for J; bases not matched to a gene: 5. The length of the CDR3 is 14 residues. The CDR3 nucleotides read TGTGCCAGCAGATCCGGGACAGGGACCTACGAGCAGTACTTC. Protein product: CASRSGTGTYEQYF.

The CDR3: CASSVGQGKGATNEKLFF. Written as DNA, the CDR3 is TGTGCCAGCAGCGTAGGACAGGGCAAGGGCGCAACTAATGAAAAACTGTTTTTT. This sequence joins TRBV9 and TRBJ1-4; 7 positions match TRBD1. Trimming at V came to 0 bases and at J to 0 bases, leaving 8 bases not matched to a gene. The CDR3 length is 18 residues. Per the germline V gene, CDR1 is SGDLS and CDR2 is YYNGEE.

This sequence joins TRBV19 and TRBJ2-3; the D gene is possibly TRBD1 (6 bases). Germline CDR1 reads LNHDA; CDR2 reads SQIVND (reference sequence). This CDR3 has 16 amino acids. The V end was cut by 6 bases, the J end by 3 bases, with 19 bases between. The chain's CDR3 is CASSLQGGWSTDTQYF. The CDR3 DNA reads TGTGCCAGTAGCCTACAAGGGGGTTGGTCGACAGATACGCAGTATTTT.

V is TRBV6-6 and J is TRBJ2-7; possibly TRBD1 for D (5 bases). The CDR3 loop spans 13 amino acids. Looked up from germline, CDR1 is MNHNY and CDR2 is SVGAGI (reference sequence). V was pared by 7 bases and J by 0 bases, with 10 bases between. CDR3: CASTLDSSYEQYF. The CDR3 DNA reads TGTGCCAGCACACTCGACAGCTCCTACGAGCAGTACTTC.

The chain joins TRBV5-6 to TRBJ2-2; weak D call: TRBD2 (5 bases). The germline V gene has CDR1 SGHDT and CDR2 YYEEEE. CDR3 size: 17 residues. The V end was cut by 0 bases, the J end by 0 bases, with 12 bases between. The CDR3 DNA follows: TGTGCCAGCAGCTTGGTCGGACTGGGAACGAACACCGGGGAGCTGTTTTTT. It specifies CASSLVGLGTNTGELFF.

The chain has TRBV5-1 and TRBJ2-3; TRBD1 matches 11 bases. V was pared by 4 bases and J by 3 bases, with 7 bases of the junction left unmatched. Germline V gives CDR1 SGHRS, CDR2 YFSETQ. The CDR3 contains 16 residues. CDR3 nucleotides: TGCGCCAGCAGCACTAGGACAGGGGGCGGAACAGATACGCAGTATTTT. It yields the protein CASSTRTGGGTDTQYF.

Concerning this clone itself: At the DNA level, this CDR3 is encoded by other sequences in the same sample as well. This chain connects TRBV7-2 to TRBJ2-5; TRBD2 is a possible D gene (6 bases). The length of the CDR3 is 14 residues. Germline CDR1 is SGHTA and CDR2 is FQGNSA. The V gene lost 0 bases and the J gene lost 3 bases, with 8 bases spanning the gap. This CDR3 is CASSLAPGEETQYF. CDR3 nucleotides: TGTGCCAGCAGCTTAGCGCCGGGAGAAGAGACCCAGTACTTC. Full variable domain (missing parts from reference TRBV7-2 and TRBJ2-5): GAGVSQSPSNKVTEKGKDVELRCDPISGHTALYWYRQSLGQGLEFLIYFQGNSAPDKSGLPSDRFSAERTGGSVSTLTIQRTQQEDSAVYLCASSLAPGEETQYFGPGTRLLVL.

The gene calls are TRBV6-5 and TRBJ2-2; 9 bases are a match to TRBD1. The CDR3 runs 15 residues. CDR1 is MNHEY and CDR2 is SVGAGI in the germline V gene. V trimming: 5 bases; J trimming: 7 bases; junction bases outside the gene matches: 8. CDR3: CASSRQGDLGGELFF. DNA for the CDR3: TGTGCCAGCAGTCGACAGGGGGATCTCGGCGGGGAGCTGTTTTTT.

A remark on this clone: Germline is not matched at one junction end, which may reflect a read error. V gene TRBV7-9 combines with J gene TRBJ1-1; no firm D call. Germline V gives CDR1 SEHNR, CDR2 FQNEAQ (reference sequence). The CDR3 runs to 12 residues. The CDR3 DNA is TGTTCCAGCAGCTTGGTAACAACTGAAGCTTTCTTT. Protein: CSSSLVTTEAFF.

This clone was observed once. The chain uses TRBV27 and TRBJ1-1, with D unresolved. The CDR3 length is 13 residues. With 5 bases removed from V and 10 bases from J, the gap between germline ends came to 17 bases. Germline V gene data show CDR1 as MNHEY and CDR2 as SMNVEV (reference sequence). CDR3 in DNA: TGTGCCAGCAGTCGTACCCTCGGAGGAGGAGCTTTCTTT. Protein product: CASSRTLGGGAFF.

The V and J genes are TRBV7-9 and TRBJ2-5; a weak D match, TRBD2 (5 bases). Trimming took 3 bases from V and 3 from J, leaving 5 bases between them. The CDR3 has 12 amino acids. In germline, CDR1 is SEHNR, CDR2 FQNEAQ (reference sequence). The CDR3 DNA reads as TGTGCCAGCAGCTTGGAGGAAGAGACCCAGTACTTC. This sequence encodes CASSLEEETQYF.

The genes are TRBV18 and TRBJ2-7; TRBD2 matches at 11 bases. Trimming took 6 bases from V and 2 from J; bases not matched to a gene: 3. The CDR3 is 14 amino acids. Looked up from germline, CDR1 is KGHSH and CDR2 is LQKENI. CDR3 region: CASSTSGGTYEQYF. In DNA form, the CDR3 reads TGTGCCAGCTCCACTAGCGGGGGAACCTACGAGCAGTACTTC.